A selection of T cell receptor beta chains follows, all from one sample in a study of T cell responses to AZD1222 COVID-19 vaccine. Some clones are missing from TCRdb's copy, which holds only in-frame ones; the method was immunoSEQ multiplex PCR. Of about 92,000 clones listed, about 90% are singletons. The sample consisted of peripheral blood, taken on day 0 of AZD1222 vaccination. These receptors were collected from an adult in good health. CDR3s include the opening cysteine and the closing phenylalanine or tryptophan. A D gene is named only where the DNA matches it firmly. Rows may omit the clone size; those that give it use once, few, many or a size class.

12	TRBV28	NA	TRBJ1-1	TRBD1	TGTGCCAGCAGGGACAGGGAACTTCGGGCTTTCTTT	CASRDRELRAFF
18	TRBV7-2	NA	TRBJ2-1	TRBD2	TGTGCCAGCAGCCGTCCGGGACTAGCGGACCGCTCCTACAATGAGCAGTTCTTC	CASSRPGLADRSYNEQFF
15	TRBV23-1	NA	TRBJ1-5	NA	TGCGCCAGCAGTCAAAGAGGGAGGAGCAATCAGCCCCAGCATTTT	CASSQRGRSNQPQHF
14	TRBV19	NA	TRBJ2-7	TRBD2	TGTGCCAGTAGTACAACGCGGGGGTACTACGAGCAGTACTTC	CASSTTRGYYEQYF
14	TRBV6-2/TRBV6-3	NA	TRBJ1-5	NA	TGTGCCAGCAGTATTGTGGAGGGGTATCAGCCCCAGCATTTT	CASSIVEGYQPQHF
14	TRBV27	NA	TRBJ1-1	NA	TGTGCCAGCACTTTCTCCGCGGGCCGTGGTGAAGCTTTCTTT	CASTFSAGRGEAFF
19	TRBV9	NA	TRBJ2-2	NA	TGTGCCAGCAGCGTAGTCCAGGGCCAGGGAGTAATCGAAGGTGGGGAGCTGTTTTTT	CASSVVQGQGVIEGGELFF
17	TRBV7-9	NA	TRBJ1-5	NA	TGTGCCAGCAGCTTAGGAGGGGGAGCGAGTTGGAATCAGCCCCAGCATTTT	CASSLGGGASWNQPQHF
16	TRBV5-1	NA	TRBJ1-1	TRBD1	TGCGCCAGCAGCCTGGGGCGGGACAGTCTGAACACTGAAGCTTTCTTT	CASSLGRDSLNTEAFF
15	TRBV24-1	NA	TRBJ1-6	TRBD1	TGTGCCACCAGCGTTTTGACAGGGCGGAATTCACCCCTCCACTTT	CATSVLTGRNSPLHF
15	TRBV6-4	NA	TRBJ2-3	TRBD2	TGTGCCAGCAGTGACTCGAGCGGGGGCACAGATACGCAGTATTTT	CASSDSSGGTDTQYF
18	TRBV5-8	NA	TRBJ1-6	TRBD1	TGTGCCAGCAGCTTGGAGGCCCGTCGGACAGGGTATAATTCACCCCTCCACTTT	CASSLEARRTGYNSPLHF
12	TRBV24-1	NA	TRBJ2-1	NA	TGTGCCACCAGTGACCACTTGGATGAGCAGTTCTTC	CATSDHLDEQFF
12	TRBV9	NA	TRBJ1-2	NA	TGTGCCAGCAGCGTAGAAAACTATGGCTACACCTTC	CASSVENYGYTF
15	TRBV4-1	NA	TRBJ1-2	TRBD1	TGCGCCAGCAGCCAAGCGGGACAGGGACGCTATGGCTACACCTTC	CASSQAGQGRYGYTF
17	TRBV7-3	NA	TRBJ1-3	NA	TGTGCCAGCAGCTTAACGGGACTGGCCCCTTCTGGAAACACCATATATTTT	CASSLTGLAPSGNTIYF
16	TRBV7-2	once	TRBJ2-6	NA	TGTGCCAGCAGCTTAGGAGCCCTCTCTGGGGCCAACGTCCTGACTTTC	CASSLGALSGANVLTF
14	TRBV5-1	NA	TRBJ2-5	NA	TGCGCCAGCAGCTTGGAGTTTAGGTACGAGACCCAGTACTTC	CASSLEFRYETQYF